A selection of T cell receptor beta chains follows, all from one sample in a study of T cells in Graves' hyperthyroidism and ophthalmopathy. MiXCR, applied by TCRdb to the multiplex PCR reads, yields one record per CDR3 protein. Of about 580,000 distinct CDR3 sequences listed, just over 45% were seen once; the top ten hold around 7.7%. The material sequenced was peripheral blood or thyroid tissue (not recorded which). These TCRs come from a woman in her late teens or twenties with Graves' hyperthyroidism. The CDR3 runs from the conserved cysteine through the conserved F or W. D genes are given only for firm matches. Not all rows give a size; the values are once, few, many and, for expanded clones, a class.

J gene	D gene	V gene	clone size	CDR3 DNA	CDR3 protein
TRBJ2-3	-	TRBV29-1	few	TGCAGCGTTGAAATGGGCAGCACAGATACGCAGTATTTT	CSVEMGSTDTQYF
TRBJ1-3	-	TRBV12-3/TRBV12-4	few	TGTGCCAGCACCACCCGGCACCTGAGGGGAAACACCATATATTTT	CASTTRHLRGNTIYF
TRBJ2-7	TRBD1	TRBV28	-	TGTGCCAGCAGTTCTACAGGGGGCTGGACCTACGAGCAGTACTTC	CASSSTGGWTYEQYF
TRBJ1-1	TRBD1	TRBV2	-	TGTGCCAGCCTCTCAGGGGGGGCTGAAGCTTTCTTT	CASLSGGAEAFF
TRBJ1-6	-	TRBV7-8	-	TGTGCCAGCAGCTTAAGAGTAGCGGCCCTCCAAGCTGCTGGCGCAAACGGAGATTCACCCCTCCACTTT	CASSLRVAALQAAGANGDSPLHF
TRBJ1-2	-	TRBV29-1	once	TGCAGCCAAGGATGGGCAGACTATGGCTACACCTTC	CSQGWADYGYTF
TRBJ1-1	-	TRBV29-1	-	TGCAGCGTTAGAACAGGGACACTCTTT	CSVRTGTLF
TRBJ1-1	-	TRBV29-1	-	TGCAGCATGAGGGGGGCGAGCAACCTGAACACTGAAGCTTTCTTT	CSMRGASNLNTEAFF
TRBJ1-2	-	TRBV6-1	many	TGTGCCAGCAGTGAACAGGAAGGGGGCTATGGCTACACCTTC	CASSEQEGGYGYTF
TRBJ2-1	TRBD2	TRBV29-1	-	TGCAGCGTCTCGGGGGGTGCCAATGAGCAGTTCTTC	CSVSGGANEQFF
TRBJ2-7	TRBD2	TRBV7-2	-	TGTGCCAGTACTAGCGGGGCAATGCGGTACTTC	CASTSGAMRYF
TRBJ1-4	-	TRBV10-3	many	TGTGCCATCAGTGGAGGGAAGGGTAATGAAAAACTGTTTTTT	CAISGGKGNEKLFF
TRBJ2-7	TRBD2	TRBV20-1	-	TGCAGTGCTTACGATAGCGGGGTCTCCTACAATGAGCAGTACTTC	CSAYDSGVSYNEQYF
TRBJ2-7	TRBD2	TRBV6-5	few	TGTGCCAGCAGTGACCAGAACCCCGGGACTAGCCTCTACGAGCAGTACTTC	CASSDQNPGTSLYEQYF
TRBJ2-7	TRBD2	TRBV29-1	-	TGCAGCGTTGAAGTCGGACTAGCGGGATTCTACGAGCAGTACTTC	CSVEVGLAGFYEQYF
TRBJ2-7	TRBD1	TRBV29-1	many	TGCAGCGTTGAGTGGACAGGGGGATTAGGGCAGTACTTC	CSVEWTGGLGQYF
TRBJ1-6	-	TRBV4-1	-	TGCGCCAGCAGCTTGGCGGGGTCAGCCTCACCCCTCCACTTT	CASSLAGSASPLHF
TRBJ2-2	TRBD2	TRBV29-1	-	TGCAGCGTTGCTGAGGGCGGGGGGTCTTCCACCGGGGAGCTGTTTTTT	CSVAEGGGSSTGELFF
TRBJ1-2	-	TRBV6-6	-	TGTGCCAGCAGTGGAGCGGCAGACTATGGCTACACCTTC	CASSGAADYGYTF
TRBJ1-6	-	TRBV7-9	-	TGTGCCAGCAGCTCTCGCGGGGACGGCGGTTCACCCCTCCACTTT	CASSSRGDGGSPLHF
TRBJ2-2	-	TRBV7-7	-	TGTGTCAGCAGTCAAGCCGGGGAGCTGTTTTTT	CVSSQAGELFF
TRBJ2-7	-	TRBV4-1	many	TGCGCCAGCAGCCAAGTCGACACGTACTCCTACGAGCAGTACTTC	CASSQVDTYSYEQYF
TRBJ2-2	-	TRBV5-1	few	TGCGCCAGCAGCTGGGGGCCAGAAGCGCTTAACGGGGAGCTGTTTTTT	CASSWGPEALNGELFF
TRBJ2-5	-	TRBV24-1	-	TGTGCCACCAGTCAAGTGAGCGGCCGACTATCCGGGACCCAGTACTTC	CATSQVSGRLSGTQYF
TRBJ2-3	-	TRBV5-1	-	TGCGCCAGCAGCTTGGCCGCACGCGCCGATACGCAGTATTTT	CASSLAARADTQYF
TRBJ1-4	-	TRBV20-1	-	TGCAGTGCTAGCAGGCCCTCAACTAATGAAAAACTGTTTTTT	CSASRPSTNEKLFF
TRBJ2-5	-	TRBV25-1	-	TGTGCCCGGGGAGTCCAAGAGACCCAGTACTTC	CARGVQETQYF
TRBJ1-1	TRBD1	TRBV15	many	TGTGCCACCAGCAGAGAGGTGGGAAGAGGGAAAAGACAGGGGGACACTGAAGCTTTCTTT	CATSREVGRGKRQGDTEAFF
TRBJ2-7	TRBD1	TRBV7-8	-	TGTGCCAGCAGCTTAACCCGAGGACAGGGGTACGAGCAGTACTTC	CASSLTRGQGYEQYF
TRBJ2-7	TRBD2	TRBV19	many	TGTGCCAGTAGTGCGGCTAGCGGGAATTACGAGCAGTACTTC	CASSAASGNYEQYF
TRBJ1-1	-	TRBV5-1	many	TGCGCCAGCAGCTTCAACAGAGGATTAGCTTTCTTT	CASSFNRGLAFF
TRBJ2-7	TRBD2	TRBV6-6	many	TGTGCCAGCAGTTACTTCCCCTCCGGGAGGACCTACGAGCAGTACTTC	CASSYFPSGRTYEQYF
TRBJ2-7	-	TRBV6-2/TRBV6-3	few	TGTGCCAGCAGAGACATTCCCTACGAGCAGTACTTC	CASRDIPYEQYF
TRBJ2-5	TRBD2	TRBV7-6	-	TGTGCCAGCAGCAGGGGGAGACTAGCGGGAGAAGAGACCCAGTACTTC	CASSRGRLAGEETQYF
TRBJ2-6	-	TRBV9	-	TGTGCCAGCAGCCAAATAGGGGCCAACGTCCTGACTTTC	CASSQIGANVLTF
TRBJ2-6	-	TRBV12-3/TRBV12-4	many	TGTGCCAGCAGGCAGGGGCGGTCTGGGGCCAACGTCCTGACTTTC	CASRQGRSGANVLTF
TRBJ2-7	TRBD2	TRBV5-1	-	TGCGCCAGCAGCCCTAGCGGGACTAGACACATGTTC	CASSPSGTRHMF
TRBJ1-4	-	TRBV6-5	few	TGTGCCAGCCGCAAGAATATTCAGGGTCCCAATGAAAAACTGTTTTTT	CASRKNIQGPNEKLFF
TRBJ2-7	TRBD1	TRBV24-1	many	TGTGCCACCAGTGATTTGTGGACAGGGGGTTGCGAGCAGTACTTC	CATSDLWTGGCEQYF
TRBJ2-7	TRBD2	TRBV7-9	-	TGTGCCAGCAGCTCCCAGCGGGGGGACGAGCAGTACTTC	CASSSQRGDEQYF
TRBJ2-1	-	TRBV10-3	-	TGTGCCAGCAGTGAAACAGGGACTTACGGCTACAATGAGCAGTTCTTC	CASSETGTYGYNEQFF
TRBJ1-2	-	TRBV7-2	-	TGTGCTAGAGCAGCCCCCAAACCAAGAGGTGGCTACACCTTC	CARAAPKPRGGYTF
TRBJ1-1	TRBD1	TRBV5-1	many	TGCGCCAGCAGCTTCGGGGACAGCCCTGAAGCTTTCTTT	CASSFGDSPEAFF
TRBJ2-2	-	TRBV6-1	-	TGTGCCAGCAGTCGGGACCCCCTGGGGGAGCTGTTTTTT	CASSRDPLGELFF
TRBJ1-2	TRBD1	TRBV5-1	-	TGCGCCAGCAGCCAAGGGGACAGCAATGAGGGCTACACCTTC	CASSQGDSNEGYTF
TRBJ2-7	-	TRBV20-1	once	TGCAGTGCTAGACCGATTGATAACCCCGGAACCTGCGAGCAGTACTTC	CSARPIDNPGTCEQYF
TRBJ2-2	-	TRBV10-2	many	TGCGCCAGCATTGGAAACACCGGGGAGCTGTTTTTT	CASIGNTGELFF
TRBJ1-2	-	TRBV29-1	-	TGCAGCGTTGAATTTATGGTCACAGCCTATTCTAACTATGGCTACACCTTC	CSVEFMVTAYSNYGYTF
TRBJ1-1	-	TRBV11-2	-	TGTGCCAGCAGCTTAGGCAGGGGCGGAGTTGAAGCTTTCTTT	CASSLGRGGVEAFF
TRBJ1-2	-	TRBV7-7	-	TGTGCTAGCAGCTTGGGACTAGCGGGGGGTACAGGTGTCCCGAATGGCTACACCTTC	CASSLGLAGGTGVPNGYTF
TRBJ2-3	-	TRBV7-8	-	TGTGCCAGCTCACCACCGGGTGGCGGACTCACAGATACGCAGTATTTT	CASSPPGGGLTDTQYF
TRBJ1-6	-	TRBV7-9	-	TGTGCCAGCAGCTACCATCCGGGGTGG	CASSYHPGW
TRBJ2-5	TRBD2	TRBV7-6	-	TGTGCCAGCAGCTCCGAAGCGGGAGGAGGAGAGACCCAGTACTTC	CASSSEAGGGETQYF
TRBJ2-7	TRBD1	TRBV6-5	few	TGTGCCGGCAGTTTGCTTGGGGACAGAGCCTACGAGCAGTACTTC	CAGSLLGDRAYEQYF
TRBJ1-5	-	TRBV15	many	TGTGCCACCAGCAGAGATGGGTGGGATCAGCCCCAGCATTTT	CATSRDGWDQPQHF